This T cell receptor beta chain came from a study of ipilimumab plus nivolumab after autologous stem cell transplantation. About the research overall: Typical patient got roughly five ipilimumab doses and fewer than 10 nivolumab doses (median). The DLBCL group included primary refractory and relapsed cases.

Sequenced by immunoSEQ multiplex PCR; TCRdb stores in-frame clones only, minus some. The data show roughly 86,000 clones, 83% seen once. V gave up 6 bases and J gave up 1 base; unmatched junction bases: 9. Germline V gives CDR1 SNHLY, CDR2 FYNNEI. The CDR3 contains 16 residues. This receptor was obtained from a male donor with diffuse large B-cell lymphoma. V gene TRBV2 combines with J gene TRBJ1-5, with TRBD1 matching over 7 bases. Here the sequenced sample was PBMCs, taken in a trial of ipilimumab plus nivolumab as post-transplant consolidation. CDR3 sequence reads: CASRLRTGGSNQPQHF. CDR3 DNA: TGTGCCAGCAGATTAAGGACAGGCGGGAGCAATCAGCCCCAGCATTTT.